The 32 T cell receptor beta chains below come from one sample, sequenced in a study of shared clonotypes between healthy human individuals (dated by TCRdb to the early 2020s). CD8 naive samples were obtained by positive selection for CCR7 among CD45RO-negative cells, yielding a CD45RA+CCR7+ population from which TemRA cells were excluded. The library was made by the immunoSEQ multiplex PCR assay. Drawn from immuneACCESS, this table holds only the in-frame rearrangements with V and J called that TCRdb kept. Clones are partly lost; checked studies trace under half to an unresolved V gene and leave the rest unexplained. In all, the sample holds a few million clones, and roughly 95% of those were seen once. Jointly, the top ten make up around 1.7% of the sample. Sequenced material: naive CD8+ T cells from PBMCs. The cell subset or site label on this specimen signifies: CD45RA+CCR7+. These receptors were collected from a man aged 18-30 years in good health. Some clones in this sample may be carry-over from other donors' samples.

This chain links TRBV7-3 with TRBJ2-1; 8 nucleotides line up with TRBD1. J was trimmed by 9 bases and V by 5 bases; bases with no gene match: 12. Germline-derived CDR1 and CDR2 are SGHTA and FQGTGA. The CDR3 is made up of 15 amino acids. CDR3 sequence reads: CASSPSGQGFGEQFF. The CDR3 nucleotides read TGTGCCAGCAGCCCCTCCGGACAGGGTTTTGGTGAGCAGTTCTTC.

This clone has a handful of counts. The chain has TRBV2 and TRBJ2-3; a weak D match, TRBD1 (5 bases). V lost 2 bases, J lost 3 bases, and 12 bases lay in between. The CDR3 spans 15 residues. Germline V gene lookup returns CDR1 SNHLY and CDR2 FYNNEI. The CDR3 DNA sequence: TGTGCCAGCAGTGAATATAATACAGGTACAGATACGCAGTATTTT. Protein product: CASSEYNTGTDTQYF.

J is TRBJ1-5 and V is TRBV28; D ambiguous. The CDR3 spans 17 residues. V shed 1 base and J shed 0 bases, with 13 bases lying between them. The germline CDR1 and CDR2 sequences are MDHEN and SYDVKM. The CDR3 sequence: CASSLLGSAYSNQPQHF. As DNA, the CDR3 is TGTGCCAGCAGTTTATTAGGGTCGGCCTATAGCAATCAGCCCCAGCATTTT. The variable domain in full, with the rest retrieved from reference TRBV28 and TRBJ1-5, is DVKVTQSSRYLVKRTGEKVFLECVQDMDHENMFWYRQDPGLGLRLIYFSYDVKMKEKGDIPEGYSVSREKKERFSLILESASTNQTSMYLCASSLLGSAYSNQPQHFGDGTRLSIL.

This clone was recorded only once. The rearrangement links TRBV29-1 to TRBJ1-1; 7 nucleotides align to TRBD1. Germline V lookup: CDR1 SQVTM, CDR2 ANQGSEA. After removal of 6 bases from V and 4 bases from J, the junction contained 17 bases not matched to a gene. The CDR3 covers 16 residues. CDR3 sequence reads: CSVRGVTGESGTEAFF. CDR3 bases: TGCAGCGTCCGAGGGGTAACAGGGGAGAGTGGCACTGAAGCTTTCTTT.

The rearrangement links TRBV29-1 to TRBJ1-1; maybe TRBD1 (6 bases). Germline V gene data show CDR1 as SQVTM and CDR2 as ANQGSEA. Trimming shortened V by 4 bases and J by 7 bases, and 10 bases separated the two germline ends. The CDR3 totals 11 residues. This CDR3 reads CSVGGADEAFF. The CDR3 DNA is TGCAGCGTTGGGGGGGCAGATGAAGCTTTCTTT.

The V call is TRBV30, the J call TRBJ1-5; tentative D call: TRBD1 (5 bases). This CDR3 contains 13 residues. In germline, CDR1 is GTSNPN, CDR2 SVGIG (reference sequence). Deletions cut 7 bases from V and 3 bases from J, with 13 bases between. CDR3 nucleotide sequence: TGTGCCTTACAGGCTTTTGACAATCAGCCCCAGCATTTT. Amino acid sequence: CALQAFDNQPQHF.

The chain combines TRBV9 with TRBJ1-3, with D perhaps TRBD1 (5 bases). V lost 6 bases, J lost 7 bases, and 17 bases lay in between. The CDR3 loop spans 14 amino acids. Germline CDR1 and CDR2: SGDLS and YYNGEE. The CDR3 sequence: CASTSSAGANTIYF. The CDR3 nucleotides read TGTGCCAGCACCTCATCGGCTGGGGCGAACACCATATATTTT.

The V call is TRBV2, the J call TRBJ2-7; D not certain. V lost 2 bases to trimming and J lost 3 bases, with 5 bases between them. The CDR3 runs to 12 residues. From germline, CDR1 is SNHLY and CDR2 FYNNEI. The CDR3 spells CASSETVYEQYF. CDR3 sequence (DNA): TGTGCCAGCAGTGAAACAGTCTACGAGCAGTACTTC.

V is TRBV13 and J is TRBJ2-1; 7 bases fit TRBD2. This CDR3 has 14 residues. Trimming cost V 1 base and J 6 bases; bases outside gene matches: 3. Germline V gene sequence: CDR1 PRHDT, CDR2 FYEKMQ (reference sequence). The chain's CDR3 is CASSLAWEGNEQFF. The CDR3 DNA reads TGTGCCAGCAGCTTAGCGTGGGAGGGCAATGAGCAGTTCTTC.

V and J are TRBV2 and TRBJ1-4; no clear D. V was pared by 4 bases and J by 5 bases, with 2 bases between. CDR3 length equals 11 residues. Germline V gene data show CDR1 as SNHLY and CDR2 as FYNNEI. CDR3 loop: CASSVNEKLFF. The CDR3, as DNA: TGTGCCAGCAGTGTCAATGAAAAACTGTTTTTT.

The sample holds one count of this clone. The chain employs TRBV6-6 and TRBJ2-1, with D tentatively TRBD2 (6 bases). This CDR3 has 15 amino acids. Germline values: CDR1 MNHNY, CDR2 SVGAGI (reference sequence). The V end was cut by 7 bases, the J end by 4 bases, with 17 bases between. The DNA for the CDR3 is TGTGCCAGCACCCCGGGGACTCCCCTTTACAATGAGCAGTTCTTC. Translation: CASTPGTPLYNEQFF.

The chain combines TRBV29-1 with TRBJ2-5; 9 positions match TRBD1. CDR3 length: 14 amino acids. V was pared by 2 bases and J by 7 bases, with 8 bases of the junction left unmatched. The germline gives CDR1 SQVTM, CDR2 ANQGSEA. The CDR3 sequence: CSVELGQGVTTQYF. The DNA for the CDR3 is TGCAGCGTTGAATTGGGACAGGGAGTAACGACCCAGTACTTC.

V is TRBV7-9 and J is TRBJ1-1; 9 bases are a match to TRBD1. The CDR3 length is 14 residues. In germline, CDR1 is SEHNR, CDR2 FQNEAQ (reference sequence). The V and J ends lost 4 bases and 4 bases, in that order; junction bases with no gene match: 4. The chain's CDR3 is CASSSGTGITEAFF. For the CDR3, the DNA is TGTGCCAGCAGCTCCGGGACAGGGATCACTGAAGCTTTCTTT.

About this clone itself: The same CDR3 can be traced to other DNA sequences in this sample. This rearrangement joins TRBV9 to TRBJ1-3; D not certain. Germline CDR1 is SGDLS and CDR2 is YYNGEE. CDR3 length equals 12 residues. Trimming cost V 0 bases and J 5 bases, with 3 bases left between them. Here the CDR3 reads CASSVGRNTIYF. As DNA, the CDR3 is TGTGCCAGCAGCGTAGGACGAAACACCATATATTTT.

The rearrangement uses TRBV7-9 and TRBJ2-6; the D gene is possibly TRBD1 (6 bases). V was pared by 5 bases and J by 5 bases, with 13 bases between. Looked up from germline, CDR1 is SEHNR and CDR2 is FQNEAQ (reference sequence). The CDR3 extends over 15 amino acids. CDR3 bases: TGTGCCAGCAGCAGGCCAGGGGTATGGGCCAACGTCCTGACTTTC. This translates into CASSRPGVWANVLTF. The variable domain in full, with the rest retrieved from reference TRBV7-9 and TRBJ2-6, is DTGVSQNPRHKITKRGQNVTFRCDPISEHNRLYWYRQTLGQGPEFLTYFQNEAQLEKSRLLSDRFSAERPKGSFSTLEIQRTEQGDSAMYLCASSRPGVWANVLTFGAGSRLTVL.

The chain uses TRBV9 and TRBJ2-7, with a tentative D call TRBD1 (5 bases). V lost 0 bases and J lost 3, with 10 bases in between. The CDR3 has 14 amino acids. The germline CDR1 and CDR2 sequences are SGDLS and YYNGEE. CDR3 sequence (DNA): TGTGCCAGCAGCGTAGGTGACAGCTACTACGAGCAGTACTTC. Protein product: CASSVGDSYYEQYF.

The V gene is TRBV7-6, the J gene TRBJ2-1; 7 nucleotides line up with TRBD1. Germline V gene lookup returns CDR1 SGHVS and CDR2 FNYEAQ. J lost 5 bases, V lost 3 bases, and 1 base had no gene match. This CDR3 region has 13 residues. The chain's CDR3 is CASSLDRNNEQFF. Written as DNA, the CDR3 is TGTGCCAGCAGCTTGGACAGGAACAATGAGCAGTTCTTC.

The genes are TRBV7-9 and TRBJ2-3; a weak D match, TRBD2 (5 bases). Germline V gene data show CDR1 as SEHNR and CDR2 as FQNEAQ (reference sequence). The CDR3 is made up of 14 amino acids. Trimming took 5 bases from V and 6 from J, leaving 15 bases between them. CDR3 region: CASSLRNSGDTQYF. CDR3 in DNA: TGTGCCAGCAGCCTACGAAACAGCGGCGATACGCAGTATTTT.

V and J are TRBV28 and TRBJ2-1, with TRBD2 matching over 11 bases. V lost 3 bases and J lost 8; bases outside the gene matches: 15. Germline lookup yields CDR1 MDHEN and CDR2 SYDVKM. CDR3 length: 18 amino acids. The CDR3 DNA follows: TGTGCCAGCAGTTTCAGGAGACTAGCGGGAATTGGGACCGATGAGCAGTTCTTC. This translates into CASSFRRLAGIGTDEQFF.

The chain links TRBV2 to TRBJ2-7; D is possibly TRBD1 (6 bases). There are 14 residues in the CDR3. Germline CDR1 is SNHLY and CDR2 is FYNNEI. V dropped 2 bases and J dropped 4 bases, with 12 bases sitting between them. The CDR3 sequence: CASSERPGAYEQYF. The CDR3 DNA follows: TGTGCCAGCAGTGAAAGGCCAGGGGCGTACGAGCAGTACTTC.

This sequence joins TRBV6-6 and TRBJ2-7; D remains ambiguous. The CDR3 loop spans 14 amino acids. CDR1 MNHNY and CDR2 SVGAGI come from the germline V gene (reference sequence). Trimming pared 1 base from V and 1 base from J, leaving 8 bases between. The CDR3 loop is CASSYLVGSYEQYF. The DNA of the CDR3 is TGTGCCAGCAGTTACTTAGTAGGGTCCTACGAGCAGTACTTC.

CDR3 residues: CASFLNTEAFF. Written as DNA, the CDR3 is TGTGCCAGCTTTCTGAACACTGAAGCTTTCTTT. The chain is built from TRBV5-4 and TRBJ1-1; the D is unclear. CDR1 is SGHNT and CDR2 is YYREEE in the germline V gene (reference sequence). The CDR3 sequence is 11 residues long. The V end lost 7 bases, the J end lost 0 bases, and 4 bases lay between the germline ends.

The chain combines TRBV28 with TRBJ2-1; no clear D gene. With 6 bases removed from V and 7 bases from J, the gap between germline ends came to 25 bases. This CDR3 has 17 residues. Germline V gives CDR1 MDHEN, CDR2 SYDVKM. CDR3: CASSQQTLQALGNEQFF. The CDR3 region has the DNA TGTGCCAGCAGCCAACAAACCCTCCAAGCATTAGGTAATGAGCAGTTCTTC.

This sequence joins TRBV5-1 and TRBJ2-2, with 7 bases identical to TRBD2. The CDR3 runs 16 residues. V lost 1 base and J lost 1; bases outside the gene matches: 4. Germline V CDR1 and CDR2: SGHRS, YFSETQ. This CDR3 reads CASSLIQRENTGELFF. The CDR3 nucleotides are TGCGCCAGCAGCTTGATCCAGCGGGAGAACACCGGGGAGCTGTTTTTT. The full variable domain, completed using reference TRBV5-1 and TRBJ2-2, is KAGVTQTPRYLIKTRGQQVTLSCSPISGHRSVSWYQQTPGQGLQFLFEYFSETQRNKGNFPGRFSGRQFSNSRSEMNVSTLELGDSALYLCASSLIQRENTGELFFGEGSRLTVL.

The rearrangement links TRBV27 to TRBJ1-2, with TRBD1 as a possible D gene (5 bases). The CDR3 covers 13 residues. Between the trimmed V and J ends, which lost 3 bases and 5 bases, there was a span of 10 bases. CDR1 is MNHEY and CDR2 is SMNVEV in the germline V gene (reference sequence). CDR3 nucleotides: TGTGCCAGCAGTTTCGCCCAGGGTTATGGCTACACCTTC. As protein: CASSFAQGYGYTF.

V is TRBV11-3 and J is TRBJ2-7, with D unresolved. The ends were cut back, 1 base at V and 7 bases at J, with 11 bases in the middle. CDR3 length: 13 residues. Germline lookup yields CDR1 SGHNT and CDR2 YENEEA. The CDR3 is CASSLAALGEQYF. In DNA form, the CDR3 reads TGTGCCAGCAGCTTAGCTGCCTTGGGGGAGCAGTACTTC.

The table lists this clone with a count of one. The chain combines TRBV19 with TRBJ2-1; 7 bases line up with TRBD1. This CDR3 is 15 amino acids long. Trimming took 3 bases from V and 3 from J; bases not matched to a gene: 5. Germline CDR1 is LNHDA and CDR2 is SQIVND (reference sequence). The CDR3: CASSIHRGVYNEQFF. In nucleotides, the CDR3 is TGTGCCAGTAGTATCCACAGGGGAGTCTACAATGAGCAGTTCTTC.

This clone was counted a single time. This rearrangement joins TRBV6-5 to TRBJ1-5, with D possibly TRBD1 on 6 matching bases. There are 16 residues in the CDR3. V lost 0 bases and J 5 bases, leaving 14 bases between the germline ends. Per the germline V gene, CDR1 is MNHEY and CDR2 is SVGAGI. DNA for the CDR3: TGTGCCAGCAGTTACTCGGCACAGGGAGGAGATCAGCCCCAGCATTTT. The encoded protein is CASSYSAQGGDQPQHF.

The chain links TRBV27 to TRBJ2-1, with 8 bases identical to TRBD1. V lost 6 bases and J lost 2; bases outside the gene matches: 6. In germline, CDR1 is MNHEY, CDR2 SMNVEV (reference sequence). The CDR3 loop spans 15 amino acids. Here the CDR3 DNA reads TGTGCCAGCAGGACAGGGGCGAACCCCTACAATGAGCAGTTCTTC. This encodes CASRTGANPYNEQFF.

The chain links TRBV28 to TRBJ2-5, with TRBD2 as a possible D gene (7 bases). Trimming stripped 7 bases from V and 3 bases from J, with 12 bases between. Germline values: CDR1 MDHEN, CDR2 SYDVKM. This CDR3 region has 13 residues. The CDR3 loop is CASKERDKETQYF. The CDR3 DNA reads as TGTGCCAGCAAAGAGCGGGACAAAGAGACCCAGTACTTC.

The V gene is TRBV28, the J gene TRBJ2-3; TRBD2 agrees at 11 bases. CDR1 and CDR2 from the germline V gene are MDHEN and SYDVKM. The V and J ends lost 6 bases and 4 bases, in that order; junction bases with no gene match: 3. CDR3 length: 14 amino acids. CDR3 DNA sequence: TGTGCCAGCAGGATAGCGGGAGGGGCAGATACGCAGTATTTT. It specifies CASRIAGGADTQYF.

In its sample, this clone was seen once. The genes are TRBV18 and TRBJ2-5; D could derive from TRBD1 or TRBD2 (6 bases each). Germline CDR1 and CDR2: KGHSH and LQKENI. V was trimmed by 4 bases and J by 5 bases, leaving 14 bases between them. The CDR3 contains 14 residues. CDR3 region: CASSLRRGLETQYF. For the CDR3, the DNA is TGTGCCAGCTCACTCCGCCGGGGGCTGGAGACCCAGTACTTC.